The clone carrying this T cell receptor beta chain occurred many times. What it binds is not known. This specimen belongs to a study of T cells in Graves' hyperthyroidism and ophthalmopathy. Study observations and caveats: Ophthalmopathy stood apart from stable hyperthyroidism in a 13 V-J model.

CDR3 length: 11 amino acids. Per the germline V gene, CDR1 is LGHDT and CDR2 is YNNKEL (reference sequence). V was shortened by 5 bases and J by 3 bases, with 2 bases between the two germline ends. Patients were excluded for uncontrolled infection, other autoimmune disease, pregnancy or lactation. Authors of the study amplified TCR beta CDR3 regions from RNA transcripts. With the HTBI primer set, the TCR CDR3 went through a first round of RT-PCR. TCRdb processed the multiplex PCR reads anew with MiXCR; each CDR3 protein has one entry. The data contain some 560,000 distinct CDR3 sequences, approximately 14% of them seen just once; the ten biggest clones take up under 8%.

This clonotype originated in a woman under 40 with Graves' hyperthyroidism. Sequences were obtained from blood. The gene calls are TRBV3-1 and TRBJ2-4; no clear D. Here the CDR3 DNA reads TGTGCCAGCAGCGGCAAAAACATTCAGTACTTC. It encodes CASSGKNIQYF.